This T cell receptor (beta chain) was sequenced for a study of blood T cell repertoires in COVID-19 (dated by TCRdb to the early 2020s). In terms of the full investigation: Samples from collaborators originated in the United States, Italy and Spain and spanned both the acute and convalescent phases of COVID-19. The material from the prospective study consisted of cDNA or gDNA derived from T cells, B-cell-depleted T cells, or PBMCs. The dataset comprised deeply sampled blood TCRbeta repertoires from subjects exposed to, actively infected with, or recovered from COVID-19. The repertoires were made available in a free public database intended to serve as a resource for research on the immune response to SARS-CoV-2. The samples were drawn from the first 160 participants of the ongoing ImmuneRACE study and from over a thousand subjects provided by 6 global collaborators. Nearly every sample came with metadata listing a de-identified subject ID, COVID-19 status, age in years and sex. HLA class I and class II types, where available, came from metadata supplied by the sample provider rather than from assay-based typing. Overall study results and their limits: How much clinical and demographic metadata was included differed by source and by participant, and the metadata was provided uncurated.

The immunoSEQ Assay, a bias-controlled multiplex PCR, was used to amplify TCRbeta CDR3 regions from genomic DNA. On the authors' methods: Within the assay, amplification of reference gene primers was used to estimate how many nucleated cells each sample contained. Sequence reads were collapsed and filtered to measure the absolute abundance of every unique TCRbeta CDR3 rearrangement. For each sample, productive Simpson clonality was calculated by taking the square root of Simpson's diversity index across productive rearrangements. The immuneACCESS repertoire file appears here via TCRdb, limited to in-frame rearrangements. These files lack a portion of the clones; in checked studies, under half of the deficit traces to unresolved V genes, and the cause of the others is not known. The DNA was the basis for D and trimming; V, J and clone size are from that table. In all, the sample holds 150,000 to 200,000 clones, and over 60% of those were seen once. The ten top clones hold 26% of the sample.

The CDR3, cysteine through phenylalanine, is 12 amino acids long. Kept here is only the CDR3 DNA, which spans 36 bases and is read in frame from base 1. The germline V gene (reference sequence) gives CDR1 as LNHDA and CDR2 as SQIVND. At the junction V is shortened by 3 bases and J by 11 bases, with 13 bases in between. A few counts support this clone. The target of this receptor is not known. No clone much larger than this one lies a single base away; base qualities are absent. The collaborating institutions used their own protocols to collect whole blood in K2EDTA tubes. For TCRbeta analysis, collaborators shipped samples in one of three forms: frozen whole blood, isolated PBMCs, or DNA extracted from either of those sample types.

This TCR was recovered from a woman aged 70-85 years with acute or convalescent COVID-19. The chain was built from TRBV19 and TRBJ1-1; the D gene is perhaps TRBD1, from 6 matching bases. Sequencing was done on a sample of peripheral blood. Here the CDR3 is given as CASSIGNREAFF. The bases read TGTGCCAGTAGTATTGGGAACAGGGAGGCTTTCTTT.